This T cell receptor beta chain comes out of a study of radiation and T cells in renal cell carcinoma. The time point was: baseline pretreatment blood. Sample treatment: 15 Gy SBRT to primary tumor, nephrectomy 4 weeks later. Repertoires were generated with immunoSEQ multiplex PCR, while TCRdb's copy carries only in-frame clones and drops some. The sample has about 130,000 clones, roughly 88% seen once; the top ten hold approximately 12%. Germline lookup yields CDR1 SGHTS and CDR2 YDEGEE. The CDR3 length is 16 residues. V lost 4 bases to trimming and J lost 4 bases, with 18 bases between them. The sequence came from a woman aged 50 to 65 with renal cell carcinoma. The specimen was blood, collected from a patient whose treatment included radiotherapy and nephrectomy. The chain links TRBV5-8 to TRBJ1-5, with D tentatively TRBD1 (5 bases). CDR3 region: CASSLSWGLGNQPQHF. The CDR3 DNA follows: TGTGCCAGCAGCCTATCGTGGGGGTTAGGGAATCAGCCCCAGCATTTT.